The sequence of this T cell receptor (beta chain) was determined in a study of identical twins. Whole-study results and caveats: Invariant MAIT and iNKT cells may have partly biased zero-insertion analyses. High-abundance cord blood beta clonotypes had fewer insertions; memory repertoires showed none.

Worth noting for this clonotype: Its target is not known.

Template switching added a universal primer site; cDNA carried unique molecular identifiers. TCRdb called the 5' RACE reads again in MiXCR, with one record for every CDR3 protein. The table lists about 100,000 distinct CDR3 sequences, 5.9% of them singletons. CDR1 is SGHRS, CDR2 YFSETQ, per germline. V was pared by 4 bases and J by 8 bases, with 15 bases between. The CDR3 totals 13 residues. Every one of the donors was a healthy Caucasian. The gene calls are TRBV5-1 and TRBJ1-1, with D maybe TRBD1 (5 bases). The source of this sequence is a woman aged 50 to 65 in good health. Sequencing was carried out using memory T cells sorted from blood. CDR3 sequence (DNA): TGCGCCAGCAGCCCCGGGGGACGTGGCGAAGCTTTCTTT. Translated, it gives CASSPGGRGEAFF.